This TCR beta chain emerged from a study of blood T cells in healthy people across ages. Using a J-beta primer mix together with a sample-barcoded 5' primer, a second PCR was run for roughly 7 to 11 cycles. TCRdb ran MiXCR on the 5' RACE reads and lists one entry per CDR3 protein. The data contain roughly 730,000 distinct CDR3 sequences, 56% of them seen just once; the ten biggest clones take up about 26%. CDR1 and CDR2 (germline): LGHNA, YSLEER. The length of the CDR3 is 15 residues. Trimming removed 0 bases at V and 6 bases at J, with 13 bases between. Specimen: blood. The clonotype originates from a man aged 35-49 years in good health. The chain is built from TRBV4-3 and TRBJ2-3, with D tentatively TRBD2 (6 bases). The DNA for the CDR3 is TGCGCCAGCAGCCAAGAGAGACGGGAGTTGGATACGCAGTATTTT. Translating gives CASSQERRELDTQYF.